Shown below are 9 T cell receptor beta chains from a single sample sequenced in a study of CD8 T cells in ankylosing spondylitis. Using its own MiXCR run on the 5' RACE reads, TCRdb lists one record per CDR3 protein. This sample has tens of thousands of distinct CDR3 sequences; roughly 5.2% occur once, and the top ten carry about 2.2%. The sequenced sample was blood, either unsorted or a sorted T cell fraction (not recorded which). The receptor set was obtained from a male donor with ankylosing spondylitis or in good health (not recorded which).

In its sample, this clonotype was seen many times. The chain has TRBV18 and TRBJ2-1, with 9 bases aligning to TRBD1. Germline CDR1 and CDR2: KGHSH and LQKENI. The J segment lost 6 bases and the V segment lost 4 bases, leaving 7 bases of the junction unmatched. The CDR3 spans 15 residues. The chain's CDR3 is CASSRDRDFGNEQFF. CDR3 nucleotides: TGTGCCAGCTCACGGGACAGGGATTTTGGCAATGAGCAGTTCTTC.

This clonotype was recorded at least ten times. This chain joins TRBV2 and TRBJ2-2; no clear D. V shed 7 bases and J shed 4 bases, with 16 bases lying between them. CDR1 is SNHLY, CDR2 FYNNEI, per germline. This CDR3 comprises 15 residues. CDR3 in DNA: TGTGCCAGCACGGTCCAGGAGAAAGGCACCGGGGAGCTGTTTTTT. Its translation: CASTVQEKGTGELFF.

This clonotype was counted at least ten times. The chain employs TRBV20-1 and TRBJ2-7, with 10 positions matching TRBD1. The germline CDR1 and CDR2 sequences are DFQATT and SNEGSKA (reference sequence). The CDR3 extends over 15 amino acids. The J segment lost 1 base and the V segment lost 6 bases, leaving 9 bases of the junction unmatched. The CDR3 loop is CSASGTGEGSYEQYF. The CDR3 DNA is TGCAGTGCGTCCGGGACAGGGGAAGGTTCCTACGAGCAGTACTTC.

In its sample, this clonotype was seen many times. The chain couples TRBV5-1 to TRBJ2-1, with D possibly called TRBD1 or TRBD2 (6 bases each). Germline V lookup: CDR1 SGHRS, CDR2 YFSETQ. Trimming pared 5 bases from V and 7 bases from J, leaving 13 bases between. The CDR3 contains 13 residues. CDR3 residues: CASSWGARNEQFF. In DNA form, the CDR3 reads TGCGCCAGCAGTTGGGGGGCGAGGAATGAGCAGTTCTTC.

This clonotype was counted many times. V is TRBV5-1 and J is TRBJ1-2; TRBD1 agrees at 9 bases. The CDR3 has 15 residues. Trimming took 4 bases from V and 5 from J; bases not matched to a gene: 9. Germline CDR1 reads SGHRS; CDR2 reads YFSETQ. CDR3 residues: CASSQRTGALYGYTF. Written as DNA, the CDR3 is TGCGCCAGCAGCCAAAGGACAGGGGCTCTATATGGCTACACCTTC.

This clonotype was seen ten or more times. V is TRBV12-3 or TRBV12-4 and J is TRBJ1-1; 10 nucleotides align to TRBD1. J was trimmed by 5 bases and V by 3 bases; bases with no gene match: 3. CDR3 length: 14 amino acids. The CDR3 spells CASSLTGGGTEAFF. DNA of the CDR3: TGTGCCAGCAGTTTGACAGGGGGCGGAACTGAAGCTTTCTTT.

This clonotype was counted ten times or more. The rearrangement joins TRBV30 to TRBJ2-7; D unresolved. CDR3 size: 12 residues. V gave up 2 bases and J gave up 2 bases, with 7 bases separating them. Germline V CDR1 and CDR2: GTSNPN, SVGIG (reference sequence). The CDR3 DNA reads as TGTGCCTGGAGTTTACCTGCCTACGAGCAGTACTTC. It is translated as CAWSLPAYEQYF.

This clonotype was detected ten times or more. This CDR3 reads CASSPGLDAETQYF. DNA for the CDR3: TGCGCCAGCAGCCCGGGACTAGATGCCGAGACCCAGTACTTC. The chain uses TRBV5-1 and TRBJ2-5; 8 positions match TRBD2. Germline V gene data show CDR1 as SGHRS and CDR2 as YFSETQ. This CDR3 is 14 amino acids long. Unmatched junction bases numbered 7, after V lost 4 bases and J lost 5 bases.

This clonotype was seen repeatedly, ten times or more. The chain employs TRBV27 and TRBJ2-1; TRBD1 matches 8 bases. The CDR3 totals 17 residues. Germline CDR1 and CDR2: MNHEY and SMNVEV (reference sequence). V gave up 5 bases and J gave up 5 bases; unmatched junction bases: 14. CDR3 protein: CASSTRPTGVKHNEQFF. As DNA, the CDR3 is TGTGCCAGCAGTACCCGCCCGACAGGGGTGAAACACAATGAGCAGTTCTTC.